A selection of T cell receptor beta chains follows, all from one sample in a study of beta chain features in type 1 diabetes. Sequenced by immunoSEQ multiplex PCR; TCRdb stores in-frame clones only, minus some. This table holds 110,000 to 150,000 clones, about 7.1% found once. Source material: central memory CD4+ T cells from blood. The receptors stem from a young woman in good health. CDR3s include the opening cysteine and the closing phenylalanine or tryptophan. A D gene is named only where the DNA matches it firmly.

d_call: -; v_call: TRBV5-1; j_call: TRBJ2-4; cdr3_aa: CASSLDPLGAPNIQYF
d_call: -; v_call: TRBV6-6; j_call: TRBJ1-2; cdr3_aa: CASSYSIQGFGYTF
d_call: -; v_call: TRBV28; j_call: TRBJ1-1; cdr3_aa: CASSLSFEAFF
d_call: -; v_call: TRBV6-5; j_call: TRBJ2-7; cdr3_aa: CASSKAQQQYF
d_call: TRBD1; v_call: TRBV25-1; j_call: TRBJ2-7; cdr3_aa: CASRGTGLSYEQYF
d_call: TRBD2; v_call: TRBV7-9; j_call: TRBJ2-1; cdr3_aa: CASSVGLAGLDEQFF
d_call: -; v_call: TRBV7-9; j_call: TRBJ2-7; cdr3_aa: CASSLVKSTLANEQYF
d_call: -; v_call: TRBV6-6; j_call: TRBJ2-7; cdr3_aa: CASSYEAGSYEQYF
d_call: -; v_call: TRBV2; j_call: TRBJ1-4; cdr3_aa: CASRTTGFNEKLFF
d_call: -; v_call: TRBV30; j_call: TRBJ2-1; cdr3_aa: CAWRRATPYNEQFF
d_call: TRBD1; v_call: TRBV29-1; j_call: TRBJ1-1; cdr3_aa: CSAIGQGKANTEAFF